The present TCR beta chain was sequenced within a study of blood T cell repertoires in COVID-19. Overall study: Samples of COVID-19 (acute and convalescent) were obtained from the United States, Italy and Spain. PBMCs, B-cell-depleted T cells, or T cells provided the cDNA or gDNA that made up the material.

Under the authors' procedure: The assay estimated nucleated cells by amplifying reference gene primers. The data were produced by immunoSEQ multiplex PCR, yet TCRdb's version contains in-frame clones alone and is incomplete. The D gene and trimming were derived from the DNA, and the V and J assignments and clone size from that table. The table shows roughly 84,000 clones, with roughly 76% occurring only once. CDR1 and CDR2 (germline): LGHDT, YNNKEL (reference sequence). Trimming removed 1 base at V and 7 bases at J, with 5 bases between. The CDR3 is 13 residues long. The chain recombines TRBV3-1 (or the pseudogene TRBV3-2) with TRBJ1-6; D call uncertain. This TCR was recovered from a woman aged 50 to 65 with acute or convalescent COVID-19. Sequenced: peripheral blood. The CDR3 loop reads CASSQAGNSPLHF. In DNA, the CDR3 is TGTGCCAGCAGCCAAGCGGGGAATTCACCCCTCCACTTT.